The 24 T cell receptor beta chains below all came from one sample that was sequenced in a study of yellow fever vaccine responses in identical twins. TCRdb reprocessed the RT-PCR reads with MiXCR, giving one entry per CDR3 protein. The data hold 500 to 800 distinct CDR3 sequences, with 80% observed a single time. The sequenced sample was T cells from blood (PBMCs), unsorted or a sorted subset (not recorded which), obtained before or after yellow fever vaccination (not recorded which). These receptors all stem from a female donor who received the yellow fever vaccine.

This chain joins TRBV11-3 and TRBJ2-3, with 9 nucleotides matching TRBD2. Trimming at V came to 2 bases and at J to 3 bases, leaving 3 bases not matched to a gene. CDR3 length: 15 residues. Germline CDR1 is SGHNT and CDR2 is YENEEA. The CDR3 here is CASSLWLAGTDTQYF. The CDR3 DNA sequence: TGTGCCAGCAGCTTATGGCTAGCGGGAACAGATACGCAGTATTTT.

The genes are TRBV4-3 and TRBJ1-2, with 9 bases lining up with TRBD1. Per germline, CDR1 LGHNA and CDR2 YSLEER. CDR3 length equals 15 residues. With V trimmed by 4 bases and J by 4 bases, 7 bases remained unmatched. The CDR3: CASSPGTGQFYGYTF. The DNA for the CDR3 is TGCGCCAGCAGCCCAGGGACAGGGCAGTTCTATGGCTACACCTTC.

The V gene is TRBV4-2, the J gene TRBJ2-1; 10 bases are shared with TRBD2. The trim removed 1 base at V and 5 bases at J, leaving 5 bases unmatched. The CDR3 consists of 16 residues. Germline loops: CDR1 LGHNA, CDR2 YNFKEQ. This chain's CDR3 is CASSQVWTSGNNEQFF. In DNA, the CDR3 is TGTGCCAGCAGCCAAGTTTGGACTAGCGGTAACAATGAGCAGTTCTTC.

Notes on this clonotype: The junction does not match germline at one end; this may be a read error. This chain joins TRBV4-1 and TRBJ1-2; unclear D gene. The V gene's germline CDR1 is MGHRA and CDR2 YSYEKL. The CDR3 sequence is 16 residues long. CDR3 loop: CASSQEWATRNYGCTF. The DNA for the CDR3 is TGCGCCAGCAGCCAAGAGTGGGCCACGAGAAACTATGGCTGCACCTTC.

The gene calls are TRBV7-8 and TRBJ1-2; D remains ambiguous. This CDR3 has 13 residues. Germline V CDR1 and CDR2: SGHVS, FQNEAQ. Trimming removed 8 bases from V and 0 bases from J, with 10 bases in between. The CDR3 DNA reads TGTGCCAGCGCTGGTACGACTAACTATGGCTACACCTTC. Amino acids: CASAGTTNYGYTF.

The V gene is TRBV30, the J gene TRBJ1-5; 7 bases match TRBD1. V trimming: 4 bases; J trimming: 6 bases; junction bases outside the gene matches: 6. CDR1 is GTSNPN, CDR2 SVGIG, per germline (reference sequence). CDR3 length: 13 residues. The CDR3 region is CAWKGQGVQPQHF. For the CDR3, the DNA is TGTGCCTGGAAGGGTCAGGGGGTTCAGCCCCAGCATTTT.

The chain has TRBV24-1 and TRBJ2-1; 10 bases match TRBD1. Germline V lookup: CDR1 KGHDR, CDR2 SFDVKD. V trimming: 6 bases; J trimming: 1 base; junction bases outside the gene matches: 8. This CDR3 is 17 amino acids long. The CDR3 nucleotides read TGTGCCACCAGTAATACTTGGGACAGGGGTTCCTACAATGAGCAGTTCTTC. Its translation: CATSNTWDRGSYNEQFF.

This rearrangement joins TRBV4-1 to TRBJ1-2, with D maybe TRBD1 (5 bases). The CDR3 covers 14 residues. The V gene lost 8 bases and the J gene lost 1 base, with 14 bases spanning the gap. The germline V gene has CDR1 MGHRA and CDR2 YSYEKL. The CDR3 sequence: CASRGGESNYGYTF. For the CDR3, the DNA is TGCGCCAGCCGCGGGGGAGAGAGTAACTATGGCTACACCTTC.

The rearrangement uses TRBV6-5 and TRBJ1-1; no clear D. The ends were cut back, 0 bases at V and 6 bases at J, with 2 bases in the middle. This CDR3 is built from 11 residues. CDR1 MNHEY and CDR2 SVGAGI come from the germline V gene. The CDR3 sequence: CASSYSSEAFF. The CDR3 bases are TGTGCCAGCAGTTACTCCTCTGAAGCTTTCTTT.

This chain connects TRBV11-1 to TRBJ2-3, with D tentatively TRBD1 (5 bases). CDR1 is SGHAT, CDR2 FQDESV, per germline (reference sequence). The CDR3 has 17 amino acids. V gave up 0 bases and J gave up 7 bases, with 20 bases separating them. The CDR3 spells CASSLAPWGTLANTQYF. The CDR3 DNA sequence: TGTGCCAGCAGCTTAGCGCCCTGGGGCACCCTGGCCAATACGCAGTATTTT. The full variable domain, completed using reference TRBV11-1 and TRBJ2-3, is EAEVAQSPRYKITEKSQAVAFWCDPISGHATLYWYRQILGQGPELLVQFQDESVVDDSQLPKDRFSAERLKGVDSTLKIQPAELGDSAMYLCASSLAPWGTLANTQYFGPGTRLTVL.

J is TRBJ2-7 and V is TRBV11-1; the match to TRBD1 covers 7 bases. The J segment lost 2 bases and the V segment lost 5 bases, leaving 3 bases of the junction unmatched. Germline V CDR1 and CDR2: SGHAT, FQDESV (reference sequence). This CDR3 is built from 13 residues. CDR3 loop: CASSETGAYEQYV. Written as DNA, the CDR3 is TGTGCCAGCAGCGAAACAGGGGCCTACGAGCAGTACGTC.

The table lists this clonotype with a few counts. The chain combines TRBV2 with TRBJ1-2; 8 bases match TRBD1. The V segment lost 4 bases and the J segment 8 bases; nucleotides outside the gene matches: 3. The CDR3 length is 12 residues. Germline CDR1 reads SNHLY; CDR2 reads FYNNEI. The CDR3 sequence is CASSGDRGGYTF. The CDR3 DNA sequence: TGTGCCAGCAGTGGAGACAGGGGCGGCTACACCTTC.

This clonotype counts as hyperexpanded. The chain recombines TRBV4-3 with TRBJ1-1; D is undetermined. CDR1 is LGHNA, CDR2 YSLEER, per germline. The V end was cut by 0 bases, the J end by 6 bases, with 8 bases between. The CDR3 loop spans 13 amino acids. CDR3 residues: CASSQEAESEAFF. CDR3 DNA: TGCGCCAGCAGCCAAGAAGCAGAGTCTGAAGCTTTCTTT.

The V call is TRBV10-3, the J call TRBJ1-6; D is unresolved. Between the trimmed V and J ends, which lost 3 bases and 4 bases, there was a span of 4 bases. The CDR3 extends over 13 amino acids. Germline V gene sequence: CDR1 ENHRY, CDR2 SYGVKD. The chain's CDR3 is CAISDSYNSPLHF. The DNA for the CDR3 is TGTGCCATCAGTGACAGTTATAATTCACCCCTCCACTTT.

This sequence joins TRBV7-6 and TRBJ2-1; D tentatively fits TRBD1 or TRBD2 (5 bases each). Trimming left V 10 bases short and J 6 bases short, with 13 bases between. This CDR3 region has 12 residues. CDR1 is SGHVS and CDR2 is FNYEAQ in the germline V gene. The CDR3 loop reads CATRGPSNEQFF. CDR3 nucleotides: TGTGCCACCCGGGGCCCCAGCAATGAGCAGTTCTTC.

The CDR3 is CASSEGIGIVNTEAFF. In nucleotides, the CDR3 is TGCGCCAGCAGTGAGGGGATAGGAATCGTGAACACTGAAGCTTTCTTT. The chain carries TRBV10-1 and TRBJ1-1; D call uncertain. This CDR3 has 16 amino acids. CDR1 is WNHNN, CDR2 SYGVQD, per germline (reference sequence). With 2 bases removed from V and 0 bases from J, the gap between germline ends came to 13 bases.

This clonotype appeared a few times. The V call is TRBV12-3 or TRBV12-4, the J call TRBJ1-5; tentative D call: TRBD1 (5 bases). Trimming took 6 bases from V and 4 from J, leaving 16 bases between them. The CDR3 spans 15 residues. For the CDR3, the DNA is TGTGCCAGCAGGGCCCGGGACCTAAGTAATCAGCCCCAGCATTTT. Its translation is CASRARDLSNQPQHF.

This clonotype has a handful of counts. The chain couples TRBV13 to TRBJ1-1; D is possibly TRBD1 (6 bases). The CDR3 runs to 15 residues. The V gene's germline CDR1 is PRHDT and CDR2 FYEKMQ (reference sequence). V was cut by 4 bases and J by 5 bases, with 17 bases left in between. The CDR3 coding sequence is TGTGCCAGCAGCTCGCCGGGACACCCAACGACTGAAGCTTTCTTT. Protein sequence: CASSSPGHPTTEAFF.

This clonotype was seen only once. This chain links TRBV4-1 with TRBJ1-3, with D possibly being TRBD1 (6 bases). The CDR3 sequence is 15 residues long. Germline V gene sequence: CDR1 MGHRA, CDR2 YSYEKL. Trimming shortened V by 4 bases and J by 3 bases, and 13 bases separated the two germline ends. CDR3: CASSPGGARGNTIYF. The DNA for the CDR3 is TGCGCCAGCAGCCCGGGGGGCGCACGTGGAAACACCATATATTTT.

The chain recombines TRBV29-1 with TRBJ2-3; D may match TRBD1 or TRBD2 (5 bases each). The CDR3 has 14 amino acids. The V gene's germline CDR1 is SQVTM and CDR2 ANQGSEA. V was pared by 7 bases and J by 3 bases, with 17 bases between. The CDR3 here is CSERGRGTTDTQYF. The CDR3 DNA reads TGCAGCGAAAGGGGACGCGGTACAACAGATACGCAGTATTTT.

The rearrangement links TRBV6-5 to TRBJ1-5, with TRBD1 identical over 7 bases. V lost 0 bases, J lost 5 bases, and 4 bases stayed unmatched. The CDR3 is made up of 15 amino acids. Germline V gene sequence: CDR1 MNHEY, CDR2 SVGAGI. Here the CDR3 DNA reads TGTGCCAGCAGTTACTCGGGAGGGGGCCATCAGCCCCAGCATTTT. This codes for CASSYSGGGHQPQHF.

V usage is TRBV15 and J usage is TRBJ2-5; 10 bases are shared with TRBD1. The V gene's germline CDR1 is LNHNV and CDR2 YYDKDF (reference sequence). CDR3 size: 15 residues. Unmatched junction bases numbered 11, after V lost 9 bases and J lost 4 bases. CDR3 in amino acids: CATDTGTGDLETQYF. CDR3 in DNA: TGTGCCACAGATACCGGGACAGGGGATTTAGAGACCCAGTACTTC.

V and J are TRBV10-3 and TRBJ1-2; D may be TRBD1 (5 bases). This CDR3 region has 13 residues. Trimming left V 2 bases short and J 4 bases short, with 8 bases between. Looked up from germline, CDR1 is ENHRY and CDR2 is SYGVKD. For the CDR3, the DNA is TGTGCCATCAGTGAGCGAGACAGCTATGGCTACACCTTC. It specifies CAISERDSYGYTF.

V usage is TRBV10-1 and J usage is TRBJ2-5; 11 positions agree with TRBD2. This CDR3 has 13 amino acids. The V gene's germline CDR1 is WNHNN and CDR2 SYGVQD (reference sequence). With V trimmed by 6 bases and J by 7 bases, 4 bases remained unmatched. CDR3 nucleotides: TGCGCCAGCAGGCCTGGACTAGCGGGGACCCAGTACTTC. This codes for CASRPGLAGTQYF.